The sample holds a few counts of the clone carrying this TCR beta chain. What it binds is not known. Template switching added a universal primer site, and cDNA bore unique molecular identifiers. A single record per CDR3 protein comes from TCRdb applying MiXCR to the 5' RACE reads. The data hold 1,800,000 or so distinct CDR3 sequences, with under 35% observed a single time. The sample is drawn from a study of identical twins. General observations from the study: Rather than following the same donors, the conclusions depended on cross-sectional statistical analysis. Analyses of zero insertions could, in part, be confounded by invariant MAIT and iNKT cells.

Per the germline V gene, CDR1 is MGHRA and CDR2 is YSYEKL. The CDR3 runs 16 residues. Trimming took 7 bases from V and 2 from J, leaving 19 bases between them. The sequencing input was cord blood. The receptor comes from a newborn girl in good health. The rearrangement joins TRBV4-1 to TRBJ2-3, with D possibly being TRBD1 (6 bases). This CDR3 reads CASTSQSRGYTDTQYF. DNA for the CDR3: TGCGCCAGCACCTCCCAGAGCAGGGGCTACACAGATACGCAGTATTTT.